A single sample gave rise to the 4 T cell receptor beta chains below, sequenced in a study of blood T cell repertoires in COVID-19. Generated by immunoSEQ multiplex PCR, the TCRdb table keeps only in-frame clones and is missing some. The table shows tens of thousands of clones, with 80% to 90% occurring only once. Sequenced: peripheral blood. These receptors all stem from a human donor in a cohort sampled during active COVID-19.

This chain connects TRBV28 to TRBJ2-1; TRBD2 aligns across 8 bases. V gave up 1 base and J gave up 10 bases; unmatched junction bases: 9. Germline V lookup: CDR1 MDHEN, CDR2 SYDVKM. This CDR3 is 15 amino acids long. The CDR3 DNA is TGTGCCAGCAGTTTATCGGGGCGGGGGGACGGAGAGCAGTTCTTC. It is translated as CASSLSGRGDGEQFF.

The chain has TRBV2 and TRBJ2-7, with 7 bases identical to TRBD2. This CDR3 comprises 14 residues. Germline V lookup: CDR1 SNHLY, CDR2 FYNNEI. V trimming: 6 bases; J trimming: 6 bases; junction bases outside the gene matches: 11. CDR3 residues: CASRPGGDPFEQYF. The DNA of the CDR3 is TGTGCCAGCAGACCGGGGGGTGACCCTTTCGAGCAGTACTTC. The variable domain in full, completed from reference TRBV2 and TRBJ2-7, reads EPEVTQTPSHQVTQMGQEVILRCVPISNHLYFYWYRQILGQKVEFLVSFYNNEISEKSEIFDDQFSVERPDGSNFTLKIRSTKLEDSAMYFCASRPGGDPFEQYFGPGTRLTVT.

The chain carries TRBV12-3 or TRBV12-4 and TRBJ1-2; a weak D match, TRBD1 (5 bases). The V gene lost 5 bases and the J gene lost 0 bases, with 7 bases spanning the gap. CDR3 length equals 13 residues. CDR3: CASSRQPNYGYTF. CDR3 DNA: TGTGCCAGCAGTCGACAGCCTAACTATGGCTACACCTTC.

This chain joins TRBV28 and TRBJ2-5, with TRBD1 matching 10 bases. The CDR3 runs 15 residues. Germline V gene data show CDR1 as MDHEN and CDR2 as SYDVKM. J was trimmed by 4 bases and V by 3 bases; bases with no gene match: 5. DNA for the CDR3: TGTGCCAGCAGTTTCCTTAGGACAGGGGGAGAGACCCAGTACTTC. Translation gives CASSFLRTGGETQYF.